This TCR beta chain came from a study of T cell changes during pregnancy in multiple sclerosis. Profiled with immunoSEQ multiplex PCR; TCRdb holds only in-frame clones, not every one. The table includes approximately 70,000 clones, roughly 94% detected once. Trimming took 6 bases from V and 0 from J; bases not matched to a gene: 3. The CDR3 runs 14 residues. Looked up from germline, CDR1 is SNHLY and CDR2 is FYNNEI. The chain is built from TRBV2 and TRBJ1-1; TRBD1 matches 8 bases. This specimen was peripheral blood, taken after pregnancy. The sequence was obtained from a female donor with multiple sclerosis, enrolled in a pregnancy study. This CDR3 is CASRETGVNTEAFF. In DNA form, the CDR3 reads TGTGCCAGCAGAGAGACAGGGGTGAACACTGAAGCTTTCTTT.